The next 22 T cell receptor beta chains were all read from a single sample in a study of T cells in Graves' hyperthyroidism and ophthalmopathy. TCR beta CDR3 sequences were amplified from RNA transcripts. The HTBI primer set drove a first-round RT-PCR of the TCR CDR3. TCRdb itself ran the multiplex PCR reads through MiXCR, one entry per CDR3 protein. The table shows about 360,000 distinct CDR3 sequences, with roughly 13% occurring only once. The sequenced sample was blood. These receptors all stem from a woman younger than 35 with Graves' hyperthyroidism.

V and J are TRBV5-8 and TRBJ2-3, with 14 positions matching TRBD2. Germline V gene sequence: CDR1 SGHTS, CDR2 YDEGEE. This CDR3 comprises 16 residues. Germline trimming cut 5 bases from V and 3 bases from J; bases unmatched to any gene: 5. The CDR3: CASSTGLAGGTDTQYF. In nucleotides, the CDR3 is TGTGCCAGCAGTACCGGACTAGCGGGAGGTACAGATACGCAGTATTTT.

This clonotype was observed at least ten times. The CDR3 nucleotides read TGCAGTGCTATCCCGATCGCTACCTACGAGCAGTACTTC. This sequence encodes CSAIPIATYEQYF. The chain carries TRBV20-1 and TRBJ2-7; D remains unclear. The CDR3 length is 13 residues. The germline V gene encodes CDR1 DFQATT and CDR2 SNEGSKA (reference sequence). Between the trimmed V and J ends, which lost 4 bases and 2 bases, there was a span of 12 bases.

This clonotype was seen many times. The CDR3: CASSRDVLGEKLFF. CDR3 in DNA: TGTGCCAGCAGTCGGGACGTGCTGGGGGAAAAACTGTTTTTT. The chain combines TRBV28 with TRBJ1-4, with D perhaps TRBD1 (5 bases). The CDR3 is 14 amino acids. Germline values: CDR1 MDHEN, CDR2 SYDVKM. V lost 5 bases and J 8 bases, leaving 15 bases between the germline ends.

This clonotype was picked up many times. The V gene is TRBV6-1, the J gene TRBJ2-3; D remains unclear. Germline V gives CDR1 MNHNS, CDR2 SASEGT. This CDR3 contains 16 residues. V was clipped by 6 bases and J by 1 base, with 17 bases between them. As DNA, the CDR3 is TGTGCCAGCAGCCATCTGTATCTGGTTGGCACAGATACGCAGTATTTT. It translates to CASSHLYLVGTDTQYF.

CDR3 sequence (DNA): TGTGCCAGCAGCCAAAGGGTGGTCGGGGAGCTGTTTTTT. It encodes CASSQRVVGELFF. The chain couples TRBV14 to TRBJ2-2, with unresolved D. The V end lost 2 bases, the J end lost 7 bases, and 8 bases lay between the germline ends. Germline CDR1 SGHDN, CDR2 FVKESK. This CDR3 is built from 13 residues.

This clonotype came up many times. This rearrangement joins TRBV20-1 to TRBJ1-5, with D possibly matching TRBD1 (6 bases). V was trimmed by 6 bases and J by 2 bases, leaving 17 bases between them. The CDR3 is 15 residues long. From germline, CDR1 is DFQATT and CDR2 SNEGSKA (reference sequence). The CDR3, as DNA: TGCAGTGCCATACCAGGGGAGGTGGGCAATCAGCCCCAGCATTTT. This sequence encodes CSAIPGEVGNQPQHF.

This clonotype was counted ten times or more. V gene TRBV7-2 combines with J gene TRBJ2-3; D possibly corresponds to TRBD1 (5 bases). Per the germline V gene, CDR1 is SGHTA and CDR2 is FQGNSA. Trimming pared 2 bases from V and 2 bases from J, leaving 11 bases between. The CDR3 loop spans 15 amino acids. The CDR3, as DNA: TGTGCCAGCAGCTTACAGGGTATGAACACAGATACGCAGTATTTT. It is translated as CASSLQGMNTDTQYF.

This clonotype was recorded at least ten times. V usage is TRBV11-2 and J usage is TRBJ2-7; D remains ambiguous. CDR1 SGHAT and CDR2 FQNNGV come from the germline V gene. The CDR3 covers 11 residues. Trimming cost V 5 bases and J 7 bases, with 9 bases left between them. The CDR3 nucleotides read TGTGCCAGCAGCCTTTACTATGAGCAGTACTTC. Encoded protein: CASSLYYEQYF.

In this sample, this clonotype turned up a few times. The chain combines TRBV6-5 with TRBJ2-7, with 7 bases that match TRBD2. Germline V gene sequence: CDR1 MNHEY, CDR2 SVGAGI. The CDR3 has 15 amino acids. V lost 0 bases, J lost 5 bases, and 7 bases stayed unmatched. The CDR3 nucleotides are TGTGCCAGCAGTTACTCGATTCAGGGAGGGCACGAGCAGTACTTC. This gives the protein CASSYSIQGGHEQYF.

This clonotype occurred a few times. J is TRBJ1-6 and V is TRBV29-1; TRBD1 matches at 9 bases. Germline V lookup: CDR1 SQVTM, CDR2 ANQGSEA. CDR3 length: 13 amino acids. V shed 6 bases and J 7 bases; nucleotides not matched to a gene: 4. CDR3 sequence: CSVGQGRNSPLHF. CDR3 nucleotide sequence: TGCAGCGTAGGACAGGGGCGGAATTCACCCCTCCACTTT.

This clonotype was seen repeatedly, ten times or more. The chain uses TRBV6-1 and TRBJ1-2, with D possibly being TRBD1 (5 bases). Germline V gene sequence: CDR1 MNHNS, CDR2 SASEGT. This CDR3 is 14 amino acids long. V shed 6 bases and J shed 3 bases, with 14 bases lying between them. The CDR3 DNA sequence: TGTGCCAGCAGCCCGAATCAGGGTGACTATGGCTACACCTTC. It codes for CASSPNQGDYGYTF.

The chain couples TRBV5-4 to TRBJ2-3; D unresolved. Trimming cost V 2 bases and J 0 bases, with 7 bases left between them. There are 14 residues in the CDR3. The germline gives CDR1 SGHNT, CDR2 YYREEE (reference sequence). As DNA, the CDR3 is TGTGCCAGCAGCTTCAGCACAAGCACAGATACGCAGTATTTT. This encodes CASSFSTSTDTQYF.

This clonotype was picked up many times. CDR3 sequence reads: CASSTSVNQPQHF. The CDR3 DNA is TGTGCCAGCAGCACCAGTGTAAATCAGCCCCAGCATTTT. The V gene is TRBV7-9, the J gene TRBJ1-5; no firm D call. V shed 5 bases and J shed 4 bases, with 9 bases lying between them. Per the germline V gene, CDR1 is SEHNR and CDR2 is FQNEAQ (reference sequence). The CDR3 covers 13 residues.

As regards this clonotype: Since the CDR3 does not end with the conserved phenylalanine or tryptophan, this likely comes from a read error. V gene TRBV7-3 combines with J gene TRBJ2-1, with TRBD2 as a possible D gene (5 bases). Germline V lookup: CDR1 SGHTA, CDR2 FQGTGA. The germline V and J ends were trimmed by 4 bases and 6 bases, with 13 bases remaining between them. This CDR3 is built from 14 residues. DNA for the CDR3: TGTGCCAGCAGCTCGAGCGGACCAGGCAATGAGCAGTTCCTC. As protein: CASSSSGPGNEQFL.

This clonotype was seen many times. The chain couples TRBV5-1 to TRBJ2-3, with unresolved D. Germline CDR1 SGHRS, CDR2 YFSETQ. With 3 bases removed from V and 2 bases from J, the gap between germline ends came to 13 bases. The CDR3 runs to 15 residues. The CDR3 DNA reads TGCGCCAGCAGCTCCGAGGTGACCTTCACAGATACGCAGTATTTT. It translates to CASSSEVTFTDTQYF.

This clonotype was observed a handful of times. This CDR3 reads CSARPPSGTGAKGYGYTF. The DNA of the CDR3 is TGCAGTGCTAGACCCCCCTCCGGGACAGGGGCGAAGGGCTATGGCTACACCTTC. J is TRBJ1-2 and V is TRBV20-1, with 10 bases identical to TRBD1. Germline CDR1 and CDR2: DFQATT and SNEGSKA (reference sequence). The CDR3 is made up of 18 amino acids. The trim removed 2 bases at V and 4 bases at J, leaving 16 bases unmatched.

V gene TRBV27 combines with J gene TRBJ2-2; D remains unclear. With 1 base removed from V and 4 bases from J, the gap between germline ends came to 7 bases. The CDR3 totals 14 residues. The germline V gene encodes CDR1 MNHEY and CDR2 SMNVEV (reference sequence). The CDR3 reads CASSLFWGTGELFF. The CDR3 DNA follows: TGTGCCAGCAGTTTATTCTGGGGCACCGGGGAGCTGTTTTTT.

The V gene is TRBV12-5, the J gene TRBJ2-1, with D possibly matching TRBD2 (6 bases). V was pared by 3 bases and J by 7 bases, with 13 bases between. This CDR3 region has 14 residues. Germline CDR1 reads LGHNT; CDR2 reads FRNRAP. The chain's CDR3 is CASGLGGRLNEQFF. CDR3 nucleotides: TGTGCTAGTGGTTTAGGAGGGAGGTTAAATGAGCAGTTCTTC. Combining the CDR3 with reference TRBV12-5 and TRBJ2-1 gives the whole variable domain DARVTQTPRHKVTEMGQEVTMRCQPILGHNTVFWYRQTMMQGLELLAYFRNRAPLDDSGMPKDRFSAEMPDATLATLKIQPSEPRDSAVYFCASGLGGRLNEQFFGPGTRLTVL.

The CDR3 protein is CSARAPLVGGGNYGYTF. CDR3 coding DNA: TGCAGTGCTAGAGCCCCCCTCGTTGGAGGAGGCAACTATGGCTACACCTTC. This chain connects TRBV20-1 to TRBJ1-2, with no clear D. Per the germline V gene, CDR1 is DFQATT and CDR2 is SNEGSKA (reference sequence). The CDR3 spans 17 residues. Trimming stripped 1 base from V and 2 bases from J, with 20 bases between.

Ten or more counts support this clonotype. The CDR3 DNA is TGTGCCAGCAGCCCCCCTCCCGGTACTGAAGCTTTCTTT. This gives the protein CASSPPPGTEAFF. J is TRBJ1-1 and V is TRBV11-3; D gene ambiguous. CDR3 length: 13 residues. Germline CDR1 SGHNT, CDR2 YENEEA. V shed 5 bases and J shed 5 bases, with 12 bases lying between them.

In this sample, this clonotype turned up many times. The chain is built from TRBV7-9 and TRBJ2-5; 8 bases are shared with TRBD2. The CDR3 loop spans 15 amino acids. Trimming cost V 8 bases and J 1 base; bases outside gene matches: 9. CDR1 is SEHNR, CDR2 FQNEAQ, per germline (reference sequence). The CDR3 DNA sequence: TGTGCCAGCGGGACTGGCGGGGGGATCCAAGAGACCCAGTACTTC. Amino acids: CASGTGGGIQETQYF.

This clonotype has ten or more counts. The gene calls are TRBV7-9 and TRBJ1-2, with 12 bases identical to TRBD1. The CDR3 totals 14 residues. With 4 bases clipped from V and 6 bases from J, the junction kept 3 bases outside the gene matches. Germline CDR1 reads SEHNR; CDR2 reads FQNEAQ (reference sequence). Here the CDR3 reads CASSSGTGGHGYTF. CDR3 nucleotide sequence: TGTGCCAGCAGCTCCGGGACAGGGGGCCATGGCTACACCTTC. The entire variable domain, with the rest obtained from reference TRBV7-9 and TRBJ1-2, is as follows: DTGVSQNPRHKITKRGQNVTFRCDPISEHNRLYWYRQTLGQGPEFLTYFQNEAQLEKSRLLSDRFSAERPKGSFSTLEIQRTEQGDSAMYLCASSSGTGGHGYTFGSGTRLTVV.